These 22 T cell receptor gamma chains were all obtained from the same sample, sequenced in a study of human gamma delta and Vdelta1 T cells. TCRdb re-called the PCR reads through CATT. Altogether 7,500 to 10,000 gamma-chain clones are present, around 50% being singletons, with the ten largest covering under 3%. These TCRs are of unknown antigen specificity. What was sequenced was Vdelta1 gamma-delta T cells from blood grown in culture (DOT cells). The receptors were gathered from a human donor in good health.

To note about this clone: Given a much more abundant clone one base away, this may be a read error. The chain employs TRGV2 and TRGJ1 or TRGJ2. The CDR3 runs 13 residues. Germline V gives CDR1 EGSNGY, CDR2 YDSYNSKV. V was pared by 1 base and J by 5 bases, with 5 bases of the junction left unmatched. CDR3 in DNA: TGTGCCACCTGGGACGGCCACCATTATAAGAAACTCTTT. Translating it yields CATWDGHHYKKLF.

This clone is labeled as medium-sized. The chain uses TRGV2 and TRGJ1 or TRGJ2. Germline CDR1 reads EGSNGY; CDR2 reads YDSYNSKV. Unmatched junction bases numbered 17, after V lost 0 bases and J lost 12 bases. The CDR3 length is 15 residues. The CDR3 nucleotides are TGTGCCACCTGGGACGGGCTGGGCGGAGGTATATGGAAACTCTTT. Translating it yields CATWDGLGGGIWKLF.

In its sample, this clone was seen once. This sample includes further DNA sequences coding for the same CDR3. The chain recombines TRGV3 with TRGJ1 or TRGJ2. Per the germline V gene, CDR1 is VTNTFY and CDR2 is YDVSTARD (reference sequence). The trim removed 0 bases at V and 10 bases at J, leaving 3 bases unmatched. CDR3 length equals 11 residues. CDR3 bases: TGTGCCACCTGGGACAGGTCAAAGAAACTCTTT. Translating it yields CATWDRSKKLF.

This clone is labeled medium-sized (0.01 to 0.1%). This CDR3 is also generated by other DNA sequences in the sample. The rearrangement links TRGV2 to TRGJ1 or TRGJ2. Germline CDR1 reads EGSNGY; CDR2 reads YDSYNSKV. V shed 0 bases and J 4 bases; nucleotides not matched to a gene: 6. The CDR3 is 14 residues long. The CDR3 spells CATWDGPGYYKKLF. The CDR3 DNA reads as TGTGCCACCTGGGACGGGCCGGGGTATTATAAGAAACTCTTT.

The rearrangement links TRGV5 to TRGJ1 or TRGJ2. Trimming took 0 bases from V and 6 from J; bases not matched to a gene: 8. CDR1 and CDR2 from the germline V gene are VINAFY and YDVSNSKD. This CDR3 is 14 amino acids long. CDR3 bases: TGTGCCACCTGGGACAGGCGCCCCACTTATAAGAAACTCTTT. Its translation is CATWDRRPTYKKLF.

This clone was seen only a few times. Other DNA sequences of this sample code for an identical CDR3. The chain employs TRGV2 and TRGJ1 or TRGJ2. The CDR3 runs to 14 residues. With V trimmed by 1 base and J by 1 base, 4 bases remained unmatched. The germline V gene encodes CDR1 EGSNGY and CDR2 YDSYNSKV. CDR3 protein: CATWDGENYYKKLF. The CDR3 region has the DNA TGTGCCACCTGGGACGGTGAAAATTATTATAAGAAACTCTTT.

J is TRGJP1 and V is TRGV10. TRGV10 falls under the ORF class, with uncertain function. V dropped 8 bases and J dropped 1; count of bases not matched to a gene: 14. This CDR3 has 17 residues. The CDR3 DNA reads as TGTGCTGCGTGGGAACCGACCCTTGGTACCACTGGTTGGTTCAAGATATTT. It yields the protein CAAWEPTLGTTGWFKIF.

This clone has just a few counts. The sample carries other DNA sequences with the same CDR3. This chain uses TRGV8 with TRGJP2. Germline CDR1 reads VENAVY; CDR2 reads YDSYNSRV. J lost 2 bases, V lost 3 bases, and 3 bases had no gene match. The CDR3 consists of 14 residues. CDR3 nucleotides: TGTGCCACCTGGGATGTAAGTAGTGATTGGATCAAGACGTTT. It is translated as CATWDVSSDWIKTF.

This clone has only a few counts. Within the sample, other DNA sequences also encode this same CDR3. The V gene is TRGV3, the J gene TRGJP2. In germline, CDR1 is VTNTFY, CDR2 YDVSTARD (reference sequence). The J segment lost 3 bases and the V segment lost 0 bases, leaving 4 bases of the junction unmatched. This CDR3 has 15 amino acids. DNA of the CDR3: TGTGCCACCTGGGACAGGCCGGGTAGTGATTGGATCAAGACGTTT. It translates to CATWDRPGSDWIKTF.

This clone was seen just once. The chain has TRGV3 and TRGJ1 or TRGJ2. The CDR3 extends over 13 amino acids. V lost 0 bases, J lost 5 bases, and 4 bases stayed unmatched. The V gene's germline CDR1 is VTNTFY and CDR2 YDVSTARD (reference sequence). CDR3 in DNA: TGTGCCACCTGGGACAGGGGGGATTATAAGAAACTCTTT. Translating gives CATWDRGDYKKLF.

About this clone: A read error may be the cause here, since a much bigger clone is one base away. The gene calls are TRGV2 and TRGJ1 or TRGJ2. The CDR3 runs to 11 residues. Germline V gives CDR1 EGSNGY, CDR2 YDSYNSKV. The CDR3 DNA reads as TGTGCCTCCTGGGACGGTTATAAGAAACTCTTT. It encodes CASWDGYKKLF.

Only a few counts were recorded for this clone. V gene TRGV5P combines with J gene TRGJ1 or TRGJ2. TRGV5P is a documented pseudogene. CDR3 size: 14 residues. The CDR3: CATWGPRRRYKKLF. The CDR3 DNA sequence: TGTGCCACCTGGGGGCCTCGGAGGCGTTATAAGAAACTCTTT.

The chain combines TRGV5 with TRGJ1 or TRGJ2. CDR3 size: 13 residues. V trimming: 2 bases; J trimming: 4 bases; junction bases outside the gene matches: 5. Germline CDR1 is VINAFY and CDR2 is YDVSNSKD. For the CDR3, the DNA is TGTGCCACCTGGGACAATGGGTATTATAAGAAACTCTTT. It is translated as CATWDNGYYKKLF.

This clone was counted between two and nine times. The J gene is TRGJ1 or TRGJ2, the V gene TRGV9. The CDR3 runs 11 residues. The V gene's germline CDR1 is GITISATS and CDR2 ISYDGTV (reference sequence). V dropped 2 bases and J dropped 12; count of bases not matched to a gene: 7. CDR3 loop: CALWEGHGKLF. The CDR3, as DNA: TGTGCCTTGTGGGAGGGCCATGGGAAACTCTTT.

With regard to this clone: The sample contains more than one DNA sequence encoding this CDR3. The rearrangement links TRGV2 to TRGJ1 or TRGJ2. CDR1 and CDR2 (germline): EGSNGY, YDSYNSKV. The junction had 5 bases not matched to a gene; V was cut back by 0 bases and J by 6 bases. This CDR3 spans 13 amino acids. Written as DNA, the CDR3 is TGTGCCACCTGGGACGGGCTATGTTATAAGAAACTCTTT. Protein: CATWDGLCYKKLF.

This rearrangement joins TRGV2 to TRGJ1 or TRGJ2. V trimming: 0 bases; J trimming: 10 bases; junction bases outside the gene matches: 6. Germline assignment: CDR1 EGSNGY and CDR2 YDSYNSKV. This CDR3 comprises 12 residues. The CDR3 loop is CATWDGRRKKLF. The CDR3 nucleotides are TGTGCCACCTGGGACGGGCGGCGGAAGAAACTCTTT.

This clone was recorded a few times. The J gene is TRGJP2, the V gene TRGV8. Germline lookup yields CDR1 VENAVY and CDR2 YDSYNSRV. The CDR3 covers 15 residues. With V trimmed by 3 bases and J by 4 bases, 8 bases remained unmatched. In DNA form, the CDR3 reads TGTGCCACCTGGGATGGGGGAGATAGTGATTGGATCAAGACGTTT. Its protein is CATWDGGDSDWIKTF.

The chain carries TRGV3 and TRGJ1 or TRGJ2. The CDR3 extends over 11 amino acids. CDR1 and CDR2 (germline): VTNTFY, YDVSTARD (reference sequence). V lost 4 bases to trimming and J lost 11 bases; unmatched junction nucleotides: 8. The CDR3 DNA is TGTGCCACCTGGGATCGGGTCGAGAAACTCTTT. This sequence encodes CATWDRVEKLF.

The chain combines TRGV11 with TRGJP2. TRGV11 is filed as an ORF, its function uncertain. The CDR3 is made up of 17 amino acids. With V trimmed by 0 bases and J by 2 bases, 6 bases remained unmatched. The CDR3 region is CACWIRHVRSSDWIKTF. The CDR3 coding sequence is TGTGCCTGCTGGATTAGGCACGTGAGGAGTAGTGATTGGATCAAGACGTTT.

The chain employs TRGV2 and TRGJ1 or TRGJ2. J was trimmed by 11 bases and V by 0 bases; bases with no gene match: 10. The CDR3 runs to 13 residues. Per germline, CDR1 EGSNGY and CDR2 YDSYNSKV. The CDR3 loop is CATWDGRGSEKLF. The CDR3 DNA is TGTGCCACCTGGGACGGGCGCGGTAGTGAGAAACTCTTT.

On this clone itself: Other DNA variants within this sample encode the same CDR3. This sequence joins TRGV4 and TRGJ1 or TRGJ2. Trimming at V came to 1 base and at J to 4 bases, leaving 4 bases not matched to a gene. CDR1 and CDR2 from the germline V gene are EGSTGY and YDSYTSSV. This CDR3 spans 13 amino acids. The CDR3 DNA reads TGTGCCACCTGGGATGGAGGATATTATAAGAAACTCTTT. Residues: CATWDGGYYKKLF.

This clone showed up just a few times. The chain combines TRGV9 with TRGJ1 or TRGJ2. CDR1 GITISATS and CDR2 ISYDGTV come from the germline V gene (reference sequence). The CDR3 is 14 residues long. V trimming: 0 bases; J trimming: 7 bases; junction bases outside the gene matches: 9. As DNA, the CDR3 is TGTGCCTTGTGGGAGGTGTCCCCGGGGTATAAGAAACTCTTT. It is translated as CALWEVSPGYKKLF.